This T cell receptor (beta chain) came from a study of T cell repertoires in cytomegalovirus infection. Broader study findings: The ex vivo response was dominated by HLA-C-restricted CMV-specific TCR beta clonotypes.

On this clonotype itself: The antigen is undetermined.

V was pared by 0 bases and J by 4 bases, with 12 bases between. Germline V CDR1 and CDR2: LNHNV, YYDKDF (reference sequence). The length of the CDR3 is 15 residues. TCRdb fed the reads into MiXCR, producing one record per CDR3 protein. The table records about 740,000 distinct CDR3 sequences, about a third of them present only once. The sample consisted of PBMCs. The clonotype originates from a human donor in good health (CMV status not recorded). Some clones in this sample may be carry-over from other donors' samples. The rearrangement joins TRBV15 to TRBJ1-2; D unclear. CDR3 protein: CATSRETRGSYGYTF. The CDR3 nucleotides read TGTGCCACCAGCAGAGAAACTCGAGGATCCTATGGCTACACCTTC.